This T cell receptor (beta chain) emerged from a study of cytomegalovirus exposure and HLA in healthy donors. Study details: Among a few hundred genotyped donors, roughly 80% fell in the Caucasian-associated ancestry cluster.

The study's findings and limits: Reportedly, a later analysis found an Asian-associated ancestry cluster had fewer N-insertions than the roughly 670-donor mean. Highest at DRB1 and lowest at HLA-C, TCR association rates differed among HLA loci in a later analysis.

Both 60 Vbeta primers and 13 Jbeta primers went into the PCR. Clones were sequenced by immunoSEQ multiplex PCR, and TCRdb holds only the in-frame ones, with some missing. The table shows about 99,000 clones, with 78% occurring only once. The germline V gene has CDR1 SEHNR and CDR2 FQNEAQ (reference sequence). This CDR3 is built from 15 residues. V shed 3 bases and J shed 6 bases, with 14 bases lying between them. Note on this clone: Its antigen remains unknown.

Among the donors, all were healthy bone marrow donors. The V call is TRBV7-9, the J call TRBJ2-2; D possibly corresponds to TRBD2 (5 bases). Material: PBMCs. This receptor was obtained from a woman aged 40 to 55 in good health and CMV-seronegative. CDR3 in amino acids: CASSFFASRPGELFF. The CDR3 nucleotides are TGTGCCAGCAGCTTTTTCGCTAGCAGGCCCGGGGAGCTGTTTTTT.